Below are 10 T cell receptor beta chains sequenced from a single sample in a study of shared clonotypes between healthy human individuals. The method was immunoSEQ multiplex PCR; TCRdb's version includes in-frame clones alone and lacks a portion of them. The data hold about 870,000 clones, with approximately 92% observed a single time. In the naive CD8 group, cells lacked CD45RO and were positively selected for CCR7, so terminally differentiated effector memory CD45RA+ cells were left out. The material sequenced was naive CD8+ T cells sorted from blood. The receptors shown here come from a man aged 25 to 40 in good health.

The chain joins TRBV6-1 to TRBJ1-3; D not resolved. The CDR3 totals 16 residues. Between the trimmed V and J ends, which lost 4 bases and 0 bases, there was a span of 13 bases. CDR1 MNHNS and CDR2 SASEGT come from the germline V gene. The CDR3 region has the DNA TGTGCCAGCAGTGTAGCGCCACGGGCCTCTGGAAACACCATATATTTT. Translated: CASSVAPRASGNTIYF.

The CDR3 DNA reads as TGTGCCTGGACCATGGGGGTCATGAACACTGAAGCTTTCTTT. Amino acids: CAWTMGVMNTEAFF. The gene calls are TRBV30 and TRBJ1-1; weak D call: TRBD1 (5 bases). V dropped 4 bases and J dropped 0 bases, with 12 bases sitting between them. The germline gives CDR1 GTSNPN, CDR2 SVGIG (reference sequence). The CDR3 sequence is 14 residues long.

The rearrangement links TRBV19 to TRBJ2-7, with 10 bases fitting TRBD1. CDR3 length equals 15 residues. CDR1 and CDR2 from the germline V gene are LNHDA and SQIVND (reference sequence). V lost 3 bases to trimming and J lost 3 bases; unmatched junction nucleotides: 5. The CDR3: CASSITGTGVYEQYF. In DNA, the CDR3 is TGTGCCAGTAGTATTACCGGGACAGGGGTCTACGAGCAGTACTTC. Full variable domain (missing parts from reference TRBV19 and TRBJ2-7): DGGITQSPKYLFRKEGQNVTLSCEQNLNHDAMYWYRQDPGQGLRLIYYSQIVNDFQKGDIAEGYSVSREKKESFPLTVTSAQKNPTAFYLCASSITGTGVYEQYFGPGTRLTVT.

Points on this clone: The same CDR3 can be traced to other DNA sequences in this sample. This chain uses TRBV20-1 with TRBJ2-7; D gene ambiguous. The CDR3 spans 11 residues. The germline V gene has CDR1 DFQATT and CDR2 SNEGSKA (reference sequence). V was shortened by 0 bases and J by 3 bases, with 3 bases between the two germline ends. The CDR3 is CSARDIYEQYF. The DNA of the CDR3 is TGCAGTGCTAGAGATATCTACGAGCAGTACTTC.

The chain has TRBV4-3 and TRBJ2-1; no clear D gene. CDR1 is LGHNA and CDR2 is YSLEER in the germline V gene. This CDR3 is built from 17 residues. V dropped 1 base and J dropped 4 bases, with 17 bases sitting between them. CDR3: CASSQGSLHTIYNEQFF. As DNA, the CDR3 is TGCGCCAGCAGCCAAGGGTCTTTGCATACCATATACAATGAGCAGTTCTTC.

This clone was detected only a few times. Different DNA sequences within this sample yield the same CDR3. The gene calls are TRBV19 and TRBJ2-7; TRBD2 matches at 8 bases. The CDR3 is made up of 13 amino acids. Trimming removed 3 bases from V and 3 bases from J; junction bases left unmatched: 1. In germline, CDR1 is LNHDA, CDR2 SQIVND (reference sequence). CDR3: CASSITSGYEQYF. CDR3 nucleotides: TGTGCCAGTAGTATCACTAGCGGCTACGAGCAGTACTTC.

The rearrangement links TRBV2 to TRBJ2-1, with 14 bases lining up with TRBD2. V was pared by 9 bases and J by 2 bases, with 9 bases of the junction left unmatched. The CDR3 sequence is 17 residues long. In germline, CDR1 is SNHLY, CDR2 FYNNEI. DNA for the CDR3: TGTGCCAGGATGGGACTAGCGGGAGAGGGGACCTACAATGAGCAGTTCTTC. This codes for CARMGLAGEGTYNEQFF.

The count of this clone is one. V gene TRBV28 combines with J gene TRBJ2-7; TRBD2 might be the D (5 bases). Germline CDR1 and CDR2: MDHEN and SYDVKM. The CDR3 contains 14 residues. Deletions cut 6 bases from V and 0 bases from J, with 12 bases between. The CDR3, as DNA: TGTGCCAGCAGCCGCGTGGAGGCCTCCTACGAGCAGTACTTC. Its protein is CASSRVEASYEQYF.

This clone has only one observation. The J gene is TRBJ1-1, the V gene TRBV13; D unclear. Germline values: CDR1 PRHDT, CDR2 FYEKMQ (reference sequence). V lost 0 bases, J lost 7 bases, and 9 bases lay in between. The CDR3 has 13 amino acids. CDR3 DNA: TGTGCCAGCAGCTTAGGGGGCCGTCGTGAAGCTTTCTTT. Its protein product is CASSLGGRREAFF.

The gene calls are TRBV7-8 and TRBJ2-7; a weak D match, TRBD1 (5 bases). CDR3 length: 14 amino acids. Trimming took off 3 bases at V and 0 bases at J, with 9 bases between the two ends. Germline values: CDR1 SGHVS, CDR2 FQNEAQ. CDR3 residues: CASSFVGHSYEQYF. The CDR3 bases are TGTGCCAGCAGCTTCGTTGGACACTCCTACGAGCAGTACTTC. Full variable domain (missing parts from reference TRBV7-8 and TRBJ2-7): GAGVSQSPRYKVAKRGQDVALRCDPISGHVSLFWYQQALGQGPEFLTYFQNEAQLDKSGLPSDRFFAERPEGSVSTLKIQRTQQEDSAVYLCASSFVGHSYEQYFGPGTRLTVT.